The 27 T cell receptor beta chains below all came from one sample that was sequenced in a study of cytomegalovirus exposure and HLA in healthy donors. Here immunoSEQ multiplex PCR was the method, and the copy in TCRdb shows in-frame clones only, minus some. The sample holds under 200,000 clones; about 95% are singletons and the top ten take under 0.9%. Specimen: PBMCs. These TCRs come from a woman aged 18-35 years in good health and CMV-seronegative.

The chain carries TRBV7-2 and TRBJ1-3, with D possibly TRBD1 on 6 matching bases. Germline-derived CDR1 and CDR2 are SGHTA and FQGNSA. V lost 2 bases, J lost 3 bases, and 14 bases lay in between. CDR3 length: 16 amino acids. This CDR3 reads CASSLRNRESGNTIYF. In DNA form, the CDR3 reads TGTGCCAGCAGCTTACGGAACAGGGAAAGTGGAAACACCATATATTTT.

The V call is TRBV7-8, the J call TRBJ2-1; 7 nucleotides line up with TRBD1. V dropped 10 bases and J dropped 7; count of bases not matched to a gene: 10. Germline V gene lookup returns CDR1 SGHVS and CDR2 FQNEAQ. The CDR3 has 13 residues. As DNA, the CDR3 is TGTGCCACCATAGGAGACAGGGAAAATGAGCAGTTCTTC. This encodes CATIGDRENEQFF.

The V gene is TRBV7-9, the J gene TRBJ2-7, with 10 bases fitting TRBD1. J gave up 1 base and V 4 bases, and 7 bases lay outside the gene matches. CDR3 length equals 16 residues. Germline V lookup: CDR1 SEHNR, CDR2 FQNEAQ (reference sequence). CDR3 nucleotides: TGTGCCAGCAGCTCGGTTCCGGGACAGGGGTCCTACGAGCAGTACTTC. Encoded protein: CASSSVPGQGSYEQYF.

V and J are TRBV4-1 and TRBJ2-3; 8 bases align to TRBD1. This CDR3 is built from 15 residues. The germline gives CDR1 MGHRA, CDR2 YSYEKL. V shed 4 bases and J 1 base; nucleotides not matched to a gene: 4. Written as DNA, the CDR3 is TGCGCCAGCAGCCCACGGACAGGGCGCACAGATACGCAGTATTTT. Amino acid sequence: CASSPRTGRTDTQYF.

J is TRBJ2-3 and V is TRBV13; a possible D gene is TRBD2 (6 bases). Germline V gene sequence: CDR1 PRHDT, CDR2 FYEKMQ (reference sequence). This CDR3 has 14 amino acids. V gave up 0 bases and J gave up 5 bases, with 9 bases separating them. In DNA form, the CDR3 reads TGTGCCAGCAGCTTAGGCCGGGGGATAGATACGCAGTATTTT. Translating it yields CASSLGRGIDTQYF.

The chain is built from TRBV18 and TRBJ2-3; TRBD2 agrees at 11 bases. V shed 3 bases, J shed 1 base, and the junction held 6 bases outside the gene matches. This CDR3 contains 17 residues. Germline CDR1 and CDR2: KGHSH and LQKENI. The CDR3, as DNA: TGTGCCAGCTCACCCCCGACTAGCGGGGTGGGCACAGATACGCAGTATTTT. Translating gives CASSPPTSGVGTDTQYF.

V is TRBV10-3 and J is TRBJ2-2, with 7 bases fitting TRBD1. Germline assignment: CDR1 ENHRY and CDR2 SYGVKD. The length of the CDR3 is 14 residues. Germline trimming cut 10 bases from V and 3 bases from J; bases unmatched to any gene: 8. Here the CDR3 reads CASRRDSDTGELFF. The CDR3 region has the DNA TGTGCCAGCCGCCGGGACAGTGACACCGGGGAGCTGTTTTTT.

This clone was observed a single time. The chain combines TRBV27 with TRBJ1-1, with D possibly matching TRBD1 (6 bases). Germline V lookup: CDR1 MNHEY, CDR2 SMNVEV (reference sequence). Trimming pared 5 bases from V and 5 bases from J, leaving 12 bases between. The CDR3 covers 13 residues. The CDR3 DNA reads TGTGCCAGCAGTGTACAAACAGGGACTGAAGCTTTCTTT. Translated: CASSVQTGTEAFF.

As concerns this clone: Other DNA sequences in this sample translate to the same CDR3. The chain couples TRBV19 to TRBJ1-5, with D perhaps matching TRBD1 (6 bases). CDR1 LNHDA and CDR2 SQIVND come from the germline V gene (reference sequence). The V end lost 2 bases, the J end lost 1 base, and 9 bases lay between the germline ends. The CDR3 is 15 residues long. The CDR3 loop is CASSIRTDSNQPQHF. The CDR3 DNA follows: TGTGCCAGTAGTATAAGGACAGACAGCAATCAGCCCCAGCATTTT. The full variable domain, rest sourced from reference TRBV19 and TRBJ1-5, is DGGITQSPKYLFRKEGQNVTLSCEQNLNHDAMYWYRQDPGQGLRLIYYSQIVNDFQKGDIAEGYSVSREKKESFPLTVTSAQKNPTAFYLCASSIRTDSNQPQHFGDGTRLSIL.

The rearrangement uses TRBV7-9 and TRBJ1-4; the D gene is possibly TRBD1 (6 bases). The CDR3 consists of 16 residues. CDR1 is SEHNR, CDR2 FQNEAQ, per germline (reference sequence). The V end was cut by 1 base, the J end by 5 bases, with 14 bases between. The CDR3 spells CASSLGSRTANEKLFF. The CDR3 DNA follows: TGTGCCAGCAGCTTAGGGTCTAGGACAGCCAATGAAAAACTGTTTTTT.

The CDR3 DNA reads TGCAGCGTTGTGGCCCTGGGGGGGTTTGGAAACACCATATATTTT. Amino acid sequence: CSVVALGGFGNTIYF. The gene calls are TRBV29-1 and TRBJ1-3; D might be TRBD1 (5 bases). CDR1 is SQVTM and CDR2 is ANQGSEA in the germline V gene. The CDR3 is 15 amino acids. Trimming removed 4 bases at V and 3 bases at J, with 16 bases between.

The V call is TRBV25-1, the J call TRBJ1-2; 7 bases fit TRBD1. Germline CDR1 and CDR2: MGHDK and SYGVNS. This CDR3 contains 15 residues. The ends lost 4 bases at V and 3 bases at J; junction bases unmatched: 8. The DNA for the CDR3 is TGTGCCAGCAGTGTAACAGGGGTTGGTGACTATGGCTACACCTTC. This gives the protein CASSVTGVGDYGYTF.

The V gene is TRBV4-2, the J gene TRBJ2-2; TRBD1 agrees at 8 bases. V lost 3 bases, J lost 4 bases, and 7 bases stayed unmatched. This CDR3 is 16 amino acids long. The germline gives CDR1 LGHNA, CDR2 YNFKEQ. Written as DNA, the CDR3 is TGTGCCAGCAGCCACCACCGGACAGGGTCCACCGGGGAGCTGTTTTTT. It yields the protein CASSHHRTGSTGELFF.

The chain combines TRBV7-2 with TRBJ2-5; no reliable D call. V dropped 6 bases and J dropped 1 base, with 21 bases sitting between them. The V gene's germline CDR1 is SGHTA and CDR2 FQGNSA. The CDR3 is 17 amino acids. The CDR3 protein is CASSQPPIYRAQETQYF. DNA for the CDR3: TGTGCCAGCAGTCAACCGCCCATCTACCGAGCCCAAGAGACCCAGTACTTC.

Here the CDR3 DNA reads TGTGCCAGCAGCTTAGAGACTGTGTCCTTGGCGGATACGCAGTATTTT. It codes for CASSLETVSLADTQYF. The rearrangement uses TRBV7-2 and TRBJ2-3; D gene unclear. The germline CDR1 and CDR2 sequences are SGHTA and FQGNSA. The CDR3 sequence is 16 residues long. V was trimmed by 1 base and J by 6 bases, leaving 17 bases between them.

The chain links TRBV6-5 to TRBJ1-1, with 9 nucleotides matching TRBD1. The CDR3 has 14 amino acids. CDR1 is MNHEY, CDR2 SVGAGI, per germline. The J segment lost 7 bases and the V segment lost 2 bases, leaving 5 bases of the junction unmatched. This CDR3 is CASSYSTGGIEAFF. The CDR3 DNA sequence: TGTGCCAGCAGTTACAGCACAGGGGGCATTGAAGCTTTCTTT.

The chain joins TRBV25-1 to TRBJ1-4, with D possibly matching TRBD1 (5 bases). CDR1 is MGHDK and CDR2 is SYGVNS in the germline V gene. The CDR3 contains 15 residues. V was trimmed by 0 bases and J by 7 bases, leaving 12 bases between them. The CDR3 coding sequence is TGTGCCAGCAGTGAATACAGGGTGGGTTTTGAAAAACTGTTTTTT. As protein: CASSEYRVGFEKLFF.

The chain links TRBV9 to TRBJ1-2; TRBD1 agrees at 8 bases. CDR3 length: 15 residues. The V gene end was trimmed by 0 bases and the J gene end by 3 bases; junction bases not matched to a gene: 4. Germline-derived CDR1 and CDR2 are SGDLS and YYNGEE. The CDR3 protein is CASSVGDRTYYGYTF. DNA for the CDR3: TGTGCCAGCAGCGTAGGGGACAGGACTTACTATGGCTACACCTTC.

This sequence joins TRBV27 and TRBJ1-4; tentatively, D is TRBD1 (5 bases). Trimming left V 2 bases short and J 2 bases short, with 12 bases between. Germline assignment: CDR1 MNHEY and CDR2 SMNVEV (reference sequence). This CDR3 comprises 16 residues. In nucleotides, the CDR3 is TGTGCCAGCAGTTTAAGTTTAGGGGCGACTAATGAAAAACTGTTTTTT. This gives the protein CASSLSLGATNEKLFF.

The chain employs TRBV5-4 and TRBJ1-1, with a tentative D call TRBD1 (6 bases). CDR1 is SGHNT, CDR2 YYREEE, per germline (reference sequence). CDR3 length: 16 residues. V was pared by 0 bases and J by 1 base, with 13 bases between. The CDR3 nucleotides read TGTGCCAGCAGCTTGGCCCGGGGCAGGGGGAACACTGAAGCTTTCTTT. It encodes CASSLARGRGNTEAFF.

The CDR3 DNA reads as TGTGCCAGCAGCTTAGTCCGGGTACCCCACGCTTTCTTT. Its protein product is CASSLVRVPHAFF. The genes are TRBV7-2 and TRBJ1-1; D remains ambiguous. The CDR3 covers 13 residues. Germline loops: CDR1 SGHTA, CDR2 FQGNSA. Trimming took off 1 base at V and 11 bases at J, with 14 bases between the two ends.

V gene TRBV5-5 combines with J gene TRBJ2-1, with 9 bases aligning to TRBD1. Germline trimming cut 4 bases from V and 5 bases from J; bases unmatched to any gene: 4. This CDR3 has 14 amino acids. CDR1 is SGHKS, CDR2 YYEKEE, per germline (reference sequence). CDR3 protein: CASSPYRGHNEQFF. DNA of the CDR3: TGTGCCAGCAGCCCTTACAGGGGGCACAATGAGCAGTTCTTC.

The chain recombines TRBV2 with TRBJ2-3, with a possible D match to TRBD1 (6 bases). The CDR3 is made up of 14 amino acids. Per the germline V gene, CDR1 is SNHLY and CDR2 is FYNNEI. The V end lost 5 bases, the J end lost 4 bases, and 13 bases lay between the germline ends. CDR3 sequence reads: CASSQQGVADTQYF. The CDR3 DNA reads TGTGCCAGCAGTCAACAGGGTGTGGCAGATACGCAGTATTTT.

In its sample, this clone was seen once. The V gene is TRBV10-3, the J gene TRBJ2-7, with D possibly matching TRBD1 (5 bases). The CDR3 has 14 amino acids. CDR1 ENHRY and CDR2 SYGVKD come from the germline V gene. Trimming pared 0 bases from V and 6 bases from J, leaving 12 bases between. The CDR3 protein is CAISESMQGSEQYF. In nucleotides, the CDR3 is TGTGCCATCAGTGAGTCGATGCAGGGATCCGAGCAGTACTTC.

The V and J genes are TRBV15 and TRBJ2-5; the D gene is possibly TRBD2 (6 bases). The germline CDR1 and CDR2 sequences are LNHNV and YYDKDF (reference sequence). CDR3 length: 14 amino acids. Between the trimmed V and J ends, which lost 1 base and 5 bases, there was a span of 11 bases. This chain's CDR3 is CATSRGGVSETQYF. CDR3 DNA sequence: TGTGCCACCAGCAGAGGCGGGGTATCCGAGACCCAGTACTTC.

The J gene is TRBJ1-1, the V gene TRBV30; the D is unclear. This CDR3 is 12 amino acids long. The V end lost 2 bases, the J end lost 3 bases, and 7 bases lay between the germline ends. Germline assignment: CDR1 GTSNPN and CDR2 SVGIG (reference sequence). The DNA of the CDR3 is TGTGCCTGGAGTTTCCGGGACACTGAAGCTTTCTTT. This gives the protein CAWSFRDTEAFF. The entire variable domain, with the rest obtained from reference TRBV30 and TRBJ1-1, is as follows: SQTIHQWPATLVQPVGSPLSLECTVEGTSNPNLYWYRQAAGRGLQLLFYSVGIGQISSEVPQNLSASRPQDRQFILSSKKLLLSDSGFYLCAWSFRDTEAFFGQGTRLTVV.

This chain joins TRBV7-2 and TRBJ1-6; D remains unclear. The length of the CDR3 is 14 residues. Germline-derived CDR1 and CDR2 are SGHTA and FQGNSA. Trimming took off 2 bases at V and 7 bases at J, with 9 bases between the two ends. The CDR3 reads CASSLLQMNSPLHF. CDR3 nucleotides: TGTGCCAGCAGCTTACTTCAGATGAATTCACCCCTCCACTTT.